The 26 T cell receptor beta chains given below trace back to one sample, sequenced in a study of human T cells and chemical hapten exposure. Documented time point: patch test 2, 6 weeks after DPC sensitization. The sample's treatment: therapeutic diphenylcyclopropenone sensitization with weekly scalp DPC. TCRdb reprocessed the RACE reads via MiXCR and lists one record per CDR3 protein. The sample holds 95,000 or so distinct CDR3 sequences, roughly an eighth seen once. Sequenced material: whole blood, taken in connection with sensitization to the hapten diphenylcyclopropenone (DPC). Every receptor here comes from a woman between 40 and 50 years old with alopecia areata. Some clones in this sample may be carry-over from other donors' samples.

V gene TRBV6-5 combines with J gene TRBJ1-1, with 7 bases fitting TRBD1. The CDR3 covers 15 residues. After removal of 7 bases from V and 1 base from J, the junction contained 9 bases not matched to a gene. Germline V lookup: CDR1 MNHEY, CDR2 SVGAGI. DNA of the CDR3: TGTGCCAGCACCCCGACAGGGCCCTCGAACACTGAAGCTTTCTTT. Translation: CASTPTGPSNTEAFF.

This clonotype was found many times. This chain joins TRBV5-4 and TRBJ2-3, with TRBD2 matching over 7 bases. The CDR3 runs to 15 residues. With V trimmed by 2 bases and J by 4 bases, 7 bases remained unmatched. Germline lookup yields CDR1 SGHNT and CDR2 YYREEE (reference sequence). The CDR3, as DNA: TGTGCCAGCAGCTTTGGGACTAAAAGGTCAGATACGCAGTATTTT. It codes for CASSFGTKRSDTQYF.

This clonotype showed up many times. The J gene is TRBJ1-3, the V gene TRBV12-3 or TRBV12-4; TRBD1 agrees at 7 bases. V shed 6 bases, J shed 2 bases, and the junction held 7 bases outside the gene matches. The CDR3 is 15 residues long. DNA of the CDR3: TGTGCCAGCAGCCCAAGACAGGGCCCTGGAAACACCATATATTTT. Residues: CASSPRQGPGNTIYF.

The CDR3 DNA follows: TGTGCCAGCAGCGTAGCTAGCGGCCCAGGGTATTTT. It yields the protein CASSVASGPGYF. This chain links TRBV9 with TRBJ2-3; TRBD2 aligns across 7 bases. This CDR3 region has 12 residues. The V gene's germline CDR1 is SGDLS and CDR2 YYNGEE. Trimming at V came to 0 bases and at J to 14 bases, leaving 6 bases not matched to a gene.

This clonotype occurred many times. This chain connects TRBV15 to TRBJ1-1; D is ambiguous. The ends were cut back, 0 bases at V and 6 bases at J, with 11 bases in the middle. The germline CDR1 and CDR2 sequences are LNHNV and YYDKDF (reference sequence). The CDR3 contains 14 residues. The CDR3 region is CATSRDAGRSEAFF. The CDR3 bases are TGTGCCACCAGCAGAGATGCGGGGAGGTCTGAAGCTTTCTTT.

The chain has TRBV19 and TRBJ2-1, with 10 bases fitting TRBD2. From germline, CDR1 is LNHDA and CDR2 SQIVND (reference sequence). The V segment lost 3 bases and the J segment 4 bases; nucleotides outside the gene matches: 3. The CDR3 is 15 amino acids. The CDR3 bases are TGTGCCAGTAGTATCGGACTAGCGGATTACAATGAGCAGTTCTTC. Translation: CASSIGLADYNEQFF.

With regard to this clonotype: This may be a read error, as it is one base from a much larger clone. The chain couples TRBV6-1 to TRBJ2-3, with TRBD2 identical over 8 bases. This CDR3 has 16 residues. Germline-derived CDR1 and CDR2 are MNHNS and SASEGT. Trimming cost V 10 bases and J 3 bases; bases outside gene matches: 15. CDR3 protein: CATRTEGGRSTDTQYF. The CDR3 bases are TGTGCCACCAGGACGGAGGGCGGGAGGAGTACAGATACGCAGTATTTT.

The genes are TRBV5-1 and TRBJ1-1; 8 bases are shared with TRBD1. Per germline, CDR1 SGHRS and CDR2 YFSETQ. V was pared by 4 bases and J by 2 bases, with 7 bases of the junction left unmatched. CDR3 length: 15 residues. The CDR3, as DNA: TGCGCCAGCAGCCTTTACAGGGGGATTAACACTGAAGCTTTCTTT. Protein: CASSLYRGINTEAFF.

There are many counts of this clonotype. The CDR3 region has the DNA TGCAGCGTTGTCTGGACCGAAGCGGGGCCCCAGCATTTT. Its translation is CSVVWTEAGPQHF. This rearrangement joins TRBV29-1 to TRBJ1-5; D uncertain. Germline lookup yields CDR1 SQVTM and CDR2 ANQGSEA. The germline V and J ends were trimmed by 4 bases and 9 bases, with 16 bases remaining between them. CDR3 length: 13 amino acids. Complete variable domain (other parts from reference TRBV29-1 and TRBJ1-5): SAVISQKPSRDICQRGTSLTIQCQVDSQVTMMFWYRQQPGQSLTLIATANQGSEATYESGFVIDKFPISRPNLTFSTLTVSNMSPEDSSIYLCSVVWTEAGPQHFGDGTRLSIL.

This clonotype has only a few counts. The V call is TRBV7-2, the J call TRBJ2-5, with a weak D call TRBD2 (6 bases). The CDR3 contains 14 residues. V was shortened by 5 bases and J by 4 bases, with 14 bases between the two germline ends. Germline V lookup: CDR1 SGHTA, CDR2 FQGNSA. As DNA, the CDR3 is TGTGCCAGCAGCCGCGATGGGCGGGGAGAGACCCAGTACTTC. Residues: CASSRDGRGETQYF.

There are many counts of this clonotype. This chain links TRBV7-2 with TRBJ2-7, with 7 bases lining up with TRBD2. V lost 3 bases to trimming and J lost 0 bases; unmatched junction nucleotides: 5. CDR1 is SGHTA and CDR2 is FQGNSA in the germline V gene. The CDR3 length is 15 residues. The CDR3 spells CASSLVTGGSYEQYF. For the CDR3, the DNA is TGTGCCAGCAGCTTGGTCACGGGAGGCTCCTACGAGCAGTACTTC.

This clonotype was detected many times. This rearrangement joins TRBV6-5 to TRBJ1-5, with a possible D match to TRBD1 (5 bases). Germline V CDR1 and CDR2: MNHEY, SVGAGI. The CDR3 consists of 19 residues. The V and J ends lost 0 bases and 4 bases respectively, with 22 bases between them. In nucleotides, the CDR3 is TGTGCCAGCAGTTACTCGACCCCTACCTCCGGGGGGATTAATCAGCCCCAGCATTTT. Its translation is CASSYSTPTSGGINQPQHF.

V is TRBV29-1 and J is TRBJ2-1; D remains unclear. Trimming removed 3 bases from V and 15 bases from J, with 12 bases in between. Germline assignment: CDR1 SQVTM and CDR2 ANQGSEA. CDR3 length: 10 amino acids. The chain's CDR3 is CSVESTVRFF. The CDR3 DNA reads TGCAGCGTTGAGTCGACCGTACGGTTCTTC.

The chain couples TRBV6-1 to TRBJ2-1; TRBD1 aligns across 10 bases. V shed 8 bases and J 1 base; nucleotides not matched to a gene: 5. CDR1 is MNHNS, CDR2 SASEGT, per germline. CDR3 size: 15 residues. CDR3: CASGPGQGSYNEQFF. Here the CDR3 DNA reads TGTGCCAGCGGACCGGGACAGGGGTCCTACAATGAGCAGTTCTTC.

The chain employs TRBV28 and TRBJ2-7; a weak D match, TRBD1 (6 bases). Germline-derived CDR1 and CDR2 are MDHEN and SYDVKM. Between the trimmed V and J ends, which lost 3 bases and 3 bases, there was a span of 9 bases. CDR3 length equals 13 residues. The CDR3 loop is CASSLTGFYEQYF. The DNA for the CDR3 is TGTGCCAGCAGTTTGACAGGATTCTACGAGCAGTACTTC. The entire variable domain, with the rest obtained from reference TRBV28 and TRBJ2-7, is as follows: DVKVTQSSRYLVKRTGEKVFLECVQDMDHENMFWYRQDPGLGLRLIYFSYDVKMKEKGDIPEGYSVSREKKERFSLILESASTNQTSMYLCASSLTGFYEQYFGPGTRLTVT.

The rearrangement uses TRBV4-3 and TRBJ2-7; 9 bases agree with TRBD1. CDR3 length equals 17 residues. The V gene end was trimmed by 0 bases and the J gene end by 3 bases; junction bases not matched to a gene: 9. Germline V gene lookup returns CDR1 LGHNA and CDR2 YSLEER. The CDR3 spells CASSQDRDRAGNYEQYF. The CDR3 DNA follows: TGCGCCAGCAGCCAAGATAGGGACAGGGCTGGTAACTACGAGCAGTACTTC.

The rearrangement joins TRBV9 to TRBJ2-7, with D possibly being TRBD2 (7 bases). Trimming cost V 8 bases and J 2 bases, with 17 bases left between them. CDR1 is SGDLS and CDR2 is YYNGEE in the germline V gene. This CDR3 contains 14 residues. CDR3 sequence: CASTRGAVPYEQYF. The CDR3 nucleotides are TGTGCCAGTACCCGGGGGGCGGTCCCCTACGAGCAGTACTTC.

This clonotype came up a few times. This chain uses TRBV20-1 with TRBJ2-7; 9 nucleotides match TRBD2. This CDR3 region has 14 residues. Germline lookup yields CDR1 DFQATT and CDR2 SNEGSKA (reference sequence). The ends lost 5 bases at V and 7 bases at J; junction bases unmatched: 12. The CDR3 DNA sequence: TGCAGTGCTCCTTTTTTAGCGGGAGCTGGGGAGCAGTACTTC. This codes for CSAPFLAGAGEQYF.

V is TRBV18 and J is TRBJ2-7; D tentatively fits TRBD1 or TRBD2 (5 bases each). V lost 2 bases and J 6 bases, leaving 8 bases between the germline ends. This CDR3 comprises 12 residues. Germline V CDR1 and CDR2: KGHSH, LQKENI. The CDR3, as DNA: TGTGCCAGCTCACCAGGGGCGGGCGAGCAGTACTTC. This sequence encodes CASSPGAGEQYF.

This clonotype was observed a few times. The gene calls are TRBV9 and TRBJ2-1; tentative D call: TRBD2 (5 bases). The V and J ends lost 3 bases and 9 bases respectively, with 10 bases between them. This CDR3 region has 12 residues. Germline CDR1 reads SGDLS; CDR2 reads YYNGEE. Here the CDR3 DNA reads TGTGCCAGCAGCGCCCCTCGGGGTGAGCAGTTCTTC. This sequence encodes CASSAPRGEQFF.

This clonotype has a count of ten or more. In DNA form, the CDR3 reads TGTGCCAGCAGCTGGGGAGCAGATACGCAGTATTTT. It specifies CASSWGADTQYF. V gene TRBV11-3 combines with J gene TRBJ2-3; D possibly corresponds to TRBD2 (5 bases). The V end was cut by 4 bases, the J end by 4 bases, with 6 bases between. Looked up from germline, CDR1 is SGHNT and CDR2 is YENEEA. The CDR3 extends over 12 amino acids.

This clonotype was recorded many times. The chain uses TRBV28 and TRBJ2-7; D is unclear. CDR3 length equals 13 residues. CDR1 and CDR2 from the germline V gene are MDHEN and SYDVKM. The V gene lost 7 bases and the J gene lost 2 bases, with 12 bases spanning the gap. The CDR3 bases are TGTGCCAGCAAAGGCGATTCCGCCTACGAGCAGTACTTC. As protein: CASKGDSAYEQYF.

The J gene is TRBJ2-5, the V gene TRBV28; the D gene could be TRBD1 or TRBD2 (5 bases each). Germline values: CDR1 MDHEN, CDR2 SYDVKM. Deletions cut 5 bases from V and 0 bases from J, with 16 bases between. The CDR3 is 16 amino acids. The CDR3 sequence: CASSLQGPMYQETQYF. The CDR3 DNA reads TGTGCCAGCAGTCTCCAGGGACCGATGTACCAAGAGACCCAGTACTTC.

There are a few counts of this clonotype. The chain is built from TRBV12-3 or TRBV12-4 and TRBJ2-1; TRBD2 matches 10 bases. The CDR3 length is 16 residues. V lost 2 bases and J lost 3; bases outside the gene matches: 4. The CDR3: CASSLFSGGIYNEQFF. CDR3 in DNA: TGTGCCAGCAGTTTATTTAGCGGGGGGATCTACAATGAGCAGTTCTTC.

In its sample, this clonotype was seen once. A much larger clone differs by one base, so this may be a read error. The chain has TRBV12-3 or TRBV12-4 and TRBJ1-4, with D hard to call. This CDR3 comprises 14 residues. The CDR3, as DNA: TGTGTCAGCGGCCCTACGAGTCGTAATGAAAAACTGTTTTTT. Translation gives CVSGPTSRNEKLFF.

This clonotype was seen a handful of times. The rearrangement uses TRBV20-1 and TRBJ2-1; 10 bases are a match to TRBD2. Per the germline V gene, CDR1 is DFQATT and CDR2 is SNEGSKA (reference sequence). There are 17 residues in the CDR3. V trimming: 6 bases; J trimming: 6 bases; junction bases outside the gene matches: 17. CDR3 protein: CSASGGSGRSAGNEQFF. The CDR3 nucleotides read TGCAGTGCAAGCGGGGGTAGCGGGAGGTCCGCGGGCAATGAGCAGTTCTTC.